This is a list of T cell receptor beta chains from one sample in a study of blood T cell repertoires in COVID-19. The repertoire was sequenced with immunoSEQ multiplex PCR; TCRdb's copy has only in-frame clones and lacks some. This sample has tens of thousands of clones, with about 91% found just once. Sample: peripheral blood. All receptors derive from a man aged 40-50 years with COVID-19, enrolled during active disease. Both conserved end residues are part of each CDR3. A D gene is named only where the DNA matches it firmly. Clone size is shown for a subset of rows, as once, few, many or a class of expanded clone.

abundance	v_gene	j_gene	d_gene	CDR3aa	CDR3nt
NA	TRBV18	TRBJ2-1	NA	CASSPSLDTYNEQFF	TGTGCCAGCTCACCCTCACTAGACACCTACAATGAGCAGTTCTTC
NA	TRBV29-1	TRBJ2-5	NA	CSVAKQGEVRETQYF	TGCAGCGTCGCTAAACAGGGAGAGGTTCGAGAGACCCAGTACTTC
NA	TRBV30	TRBJ2-7	NA	CAWTPGVGDYEQYF	TGTGCCTGGACCCCAGGGGTTGGAGATTACGAGCAGTACTTC
once	TRBV2	TRBJ2-2	NA	CASRNREPGELFF	TGTGCCAGCAGGAACAGGGAGCCCGGGGAGCTGTTTTTT
NA	TRBV5-1	TRBJ2-6	NA	CASSLGVSGANVLTF	TGCGCCAGCAGCTTGGGAGTCTCTGGGGCCAACGTCCTGACTTTC
NA	TRBV25-1	TRBJ2-1	NA	CASNRGGGSYNEQFF	TGTGCCAGCAACCGTGGAGGCGGCTCCTACAATGAGCAGTTCTTC
once	TRBV11-2	TRBJ2-3	NA	CASSPNSPTQYF	TGTGCCAGCAGCCCTAACTCGCCAACGCAGTATTTT
NA	TRBV15	TRBJ2-2	NA	CATSTWLGRGTGELFF	TGTGCCACCAGCACCTGGCTCGGTCGAGGGACCGGGGAGCTGTTTTTT
NA	TRBV5-1	TRBJ2-5	NA	CASRGGAGQETQYF	TGCGCCAGCAGAGGGGGGGCGGGGCAAGAGACCCAGTACTTC
NA	TRBV28	TRBJ2-7	NA	CASSKEDGTYEQYF	TGTGCCAGCAGTAAAGAGGACGGGACCTACGAGCAGTACTTC
NA	TRBV19	TRBJ1-5	NA	CASSPRQGSVQRQPQHF	TGTGCCAGTAGTCCTCGTCAGGGCTCGGTCCAGAGGCAGCCCCAGCATTTT
NA	TRBV7-2	TRBJ2-5	NA	CASSLAGGRETQYF	TGTGCCAGCAGCTTAGCGGGGGGGCGGGAGACCCAGTACTTC
NA	TRBV5-1	TRBJ1-1	NA	CASSWREGAEAFF	TGCGCCAGCAGCTGGAGGGAGGGCGCTGAAGCTTTCTTT
NA	TRBV6-4	TRBJ2-7	TRBD2	CASSPGTSPPEQYF	TGTGCCAGCAGCCCTGGGACTAGCCCTCCCGAGCAGTACTTC
NA	TRBV12-3/TRBV12-4	TRBJ2-7	NA	CASSLGLTYEQYF	TGTGCCAGCAGTTTAGGACTGACCTACGAGCAGTACTTC
NA	TRBV13	TRBJ2-1	TRBD2	CASSLGLGLAGVYNEQFF	TGTGCCAGCAGCTTGGGTTTGGGACTAGCGGGGGTCTACAATGAGCAGTTCTTC
NA	TRBV12-3/TRBV12-4	TRBJ2-3	NA	CASSLMRPGEQYF	TGTGCCAGCAGTTTAATGCGTCCGGGGGAGCAGTATTTT
NA	TRBV19	TRBJ2-3	NA	CASSKVDRNTDTQYF	TGTGCCAGTAGTAAGGTGGACAGAAACACAGATACGCAGTATTTT
NA	TRBV11-1	TRBJ2-2	NA	CASSSLQGIAGELFF	TGTGCCAGCAGCTCATTACAGGGAATCGCCGGGGAGCTGTTTTTT
NA	TRBV9	TRBJ2-5	TRBD2	CASSAGGGGRLETQYF	TGTGCCAGCAGCGCGGGAGGCGGGGGGCGGTTGGAGACCCAGTACTTC
NA	TRBV7-3	TRBJ2-5	TRBD1	CASSKGQQETQYF	TGTGCCAGCAGCAAGGGACAGCAAGAGACCCAGTACTTC
NA	TRBV27	TRBJ1-2	TRBD1	CASSPGRGAWGYTF	TGTGCCAGCAGCCCCGGCAGGGGGGCGTGGGGCTACACCTTC
NA	TRBV28	TRBJ1-2	TRBD1	CASSLRQGVNYGYTF	TGTGCCAGCAGTTTAAGGCAGGGGGTTAACTATGGCTACACCTTC
NA	TRBV7-2	TRBJ1-6	NA	CASSQHPGDGSSPLHF	TGTGCCAGCAGTCAACACCCAGGGGATGGGAGTTCACCCCTCCACTTT
NA	TRBV15	TRBJ2-5	TRBD1	CATSRPQGFQGTQYF	TGTGCCACCAGCAGACCACAGGGGTTCCAAGGGACCCAGTACTTC
few	TRBV6-6	TRBJ2-7	NA	CASRGGPKSSYEQYF	TGTGCCAGCAGGGGAGGACCGAAGTCATCCTACGAGCAGTACTTC
NA	TRBV3-1/TRBV3-2	TRBJ1-2	NA	CASSTDRTTNYGYTF	TGTGCCAGCAGCACCGACAGGACAACGAACTATGGCTACACCTTC
NA	TRBV12-3/TRBV12-4	TRBJ1-1	NA	CALKVRWDTEAFF	TGTGCCCTCAAAGTCAGGTGGGACACTGAAGCTTTCTTT
NA	TRBV5-6	TRBJ1-6	TRBD1	CASSRFFRTGGKNSPLHF	TGTGCCAGCAGCCGATTCTTTAGGACAGGGGGAAAAAATTCACCCCTCCACTTT
NA	TRBV28	TRBJ1-5	NA	CASSSPNRFNQPQHF	TGTGCCAGCAGTTCCCCTAACAGGTTCAATCAGCCCCAGCATTTT
once	TRBV28	TRBJ1-1	NA	CASSVNTEAFF	TGTGCCAGCAGTGTAAACACTGAAGCTTTCTTT
NA	TRBV19	TRBJ2-7	NA	CASSILAVRGYEQYF	TGTGCCAGTAGTATATTAGCGGTACGGGGCTACGAGCAGTACTTC
NA	TRBV15	TRBJ1-2	NA	CATSRELGDGYTF	TGTGCCACCAGCAGAGAGCTAGGAGATGGCTACACCTTC
NA	TRBV18	TRBJ1-1	NA	CASRNRVNTEAFF	TGTGCCAGCCGTAACAGGGTCAACACTGAAGCTTTCTTT
NA	TRBV3-1/TRBV3-2	TRBJ1-2	NA	CASSQDRQGSYTF	TGTGCCAGCAGCCAAGATCGTCAGGGGAGCTACACCTTC
NA	TRBV7-2	TRBJ1-6	TRBD1	CASSPTGGNSPLHF	TGTGCCAGCAGCCCGACAGGGGGAAACTCACCCCTCCACTTT
NA	TRBV5-1	TRBJ2-2	NA	CASSKQTGSGELFF	TGCGCCAGCAGCAAACAGACGGGGTCCGGGGAGCTGTTTTTT
few	TRBV6-6	TRBJ1-4	NA	CASSYSQLANEKLFF	TGTGCCAGCAGTTACTCCCAGTTGGCTAATGAAAAACTGTTTTTT
NA	TRBV29-1	TRBJ1-2	NA	CRAGEHYGYTF	TGCAGAGCCGGGGAGCACTATGGCTACACCTTC
once	TRBV30	TRBJ2-7	TRBD2	CACLFPTSGGYEQYF	TGTGCCTGTCTCTTCCCAACTAGCGGGGGCTACGAGCAGTACTTC
NA	TRBV5-6	TRBJ1-5	NA	CASSLVGASNQPQHF	TGTGCCAGCAGCTTGGTAGGGGCTAGCAATCAGCCCCAGCATTTT